Presented here are 22 T cell receptor beta chains from one specimen sequenced in a study of spatial heterogeneity in lung cancer. As for time point: sample taken at primary tumor resection. Sequencing covered unsorted whole RNA taken from tumor, nontumor lung or frozen PBMC. One entry per CDR3 protein results from TCRdb running MiXCR on the 5' RACE reads. This sample has around 92,000 distinct CDR3 sequences, with about 12% found just once. Source: PBMCs, taken at surgery. The source of these receptors is a male donor with early-stage non-small cell lung cancer.

V gene TRBV6-5 combines with J gene TRBJ1-4, with TRBD1 matching over 7 bases. From germline, CDR1 is MNHEY and CDR2 SVGAGI. The V gene end was trimmed by 0 bases and the J gene end by 8 bases; junction bases not matched to a gene: 6. There are 15 residues in the CDR3. CDR3 in amino acids: CASSYSTGSGEKLFF. CDR3 sequence (DNA): TGTGCCAGCAGTTACTCGACAGGGAGTGGAGAAAAACTGTTTTTT.

The J gene is TRBJ2-2, the V gene TRBV20-1; a weak D match, TRBD1 (7 bases). The germline V and J ends were trimmed by 0 bases and 5 bases, with 16 bases remaining between them. Germline values: CDR1 DFQATT, CDR2 SNEGSKA (reference sequence). CDR3 length equals 16 residues. DNA for the CDR3: TGCAGTGCTAGAGATCGGGAGACAGGGCGAACCGGGGAGCTGTTTTTT. It specifies CSARDRETGRTGELFF.

The V and J genes are TRBV10-3 and TRBJ2-1; 7 nucleotides match TRBD2. Germline V CDR1 and CDR2: ENHRY, SYGVKD. V shed 11 bases and J 6 bases; nucleotides not matched to a gene: 7. CDR3 length equals 12 residues. The CDR3 DNA reads as TGTGCCCTCGGGGGGACTACCAATGAGCAGTTCTTC. It encodes CALGGTTNEQFF.

The chain couples TRBV5-1 to TRBJ1-5; TRBD1 aligns across 9 bases. The CDR3 consists of 16 residues. V dropped 7 bases and J dropped 0; count of bases not matched to a gene: 8. Germline values: CDR1 SGHRS, CDR2 YFSETQ. CDR3 loop: CASAGTGTYSNQPQHF. As DNA, the CDR3 is TGCGCCAGCGCCGGGACAGGGACCTATAGCAATCAGCCCCAGCATTTT.

In its sample, this clonotype was seen a few times. The CDR3 DNA reads as TGTGCCAGCAGCGCCCTCGGGGCAACGAATGAGCAGTTCTTC. Residues: CASSALGATNEQFF. This rearrangement joins TRBV9 to TRBJ2-1; either TRBD1 or TRBD2 may fit D (5 bases each). Germline lookup yields CDR1 SGDLS and CDR2 YYNGEE. The CDR3 loop spans 14 amino acids. V was trimmed by 3 bases and J by 7 bases, leaving 14 bases between them.

This chain uses TRBV10-3 with TRBJ2-1, with 11 bases fitting TRBD2. The CDR3 is 13 residues long. Germline V gene lookup returns CDR1 ENHRY and CDR2 SYGVKD. V lost 7 bases to trimming and J lost 4 bases; unmatched junction nucleotides: 0. The CDR3 region is CAITSGGYNEQFF. The CDR3 DNA follows: TGTGCCATCACTAGCGGGGGGTACAATGAGCAGTTCTTC.

The chain carries TRBV12-3 or TRBV12-4 and TRBJ2-7; 10 nucleotides line up with TRBD2. V was clipped by 6 bases and J by 1 base; unmatched bases: 9. This CDR3 has 16 residues. The DNA for the CDR3 is TGTGCCAGCAGCCTTAAGCGGGAGGGTAGATCCTACGAGCAGTACTTC. The encoded protein is CASSLKREGRSYEQYF.

The CDR3 sequence is CASSQAGSYNSPLHF. CDR3 bases: TGTGCCAGCAGTCAAGCCGGTTCCTATAATTCACCCCTCCACTTT. The chain employs TRBV5-5 and TRBJ1-6; D uncertain. Germline CDR1 is SGHKS and CDR2 is YYEKEE (reference sequence). V lost 5 bases and J lost 1, with 10 bases in between. This CDR3 has 15 amino acids.

This clonotype was counted a few times. The rearrangement joins TRBV10-3 to TRBJ2-7; 7 bases line up with TRBD2. Germline-derived CDR1 and CDR2 are ENHRY and SYGVKD. The ends lost 6 bases at V and 5 bases at J; junction bases unmatched: 7. The CDR3 contains 13 residues. The CDR3 here is CAISPSGRDEQYF. CDR3 nucleotides: TGTGCCATCAGCCCGTCAGGGAGGGACGAGCAGTACTTC.

This clonotype showed up many times. This sequence joins TRBV24-1 and TRBJ2-5; D gene uncertain. The ends were cut back, 2 bases at V and 4 bases at J, with 10 bases in the middle. CDR1 is KGHDR, CDR2 SFDVKD, per germline. The CDR3 consists of 14 residues. Here the CDR3 DNA reads TGTGCCACCAGTGATTCGCGGACGGTAGAGACCCAGTACTTC. It encodes CATSDSRTVETQYF.

This clonotype was observed many times. The chain uses TRBV6-1 and TRBJ2-1, with 10 bases identical to TRBD2. The CDR3 spans 17 residues. V was clipped by 0 bases and J by 9 bases; unmatched bases: 11. Germline CDR1 is MNHNS and CDR2 is SASEGT. In nucleotides, the CDR3 is TGTGCCAGCAGTGAAGCATTAGCGGGAGGACCCCTGGGTGAGCAGTTCTTC. This codes for CASSEALAGGPLGEQFF.

The rearrangement uses TRBV28 and TRBJ1-2; no clear D. Trimming took off 10 bases at V and 0 bases at J, with 27 bases between the two ends. CDR1 is MDHEN, CDR2 SYDVKM, per germline. This CDR3 is 18 amino acids long. CDR3 sequence reads: CATTTAWPGVISNYGYTF. The CDR3 bases are TGTGCCACCACGACCGCTTGGCCCGGCGTAATTTCTAACTATGGCTACACCTTC.

This clonotype was counted between two and nine times. The chain uses TRBV28 and TRBJ2-1; TRBD1 aligns across 9 bases. The J segment lost 10 bases and the V segment lost 5 bases, leaving 15 bases of the junction unmatched. There are 16 residues in the CDR3. Germline assignment: CDR1 MDHEN and CDR2 SYDVKM. The CDR3 bases are TGTGCCAGCAGTACACCGGGACAGGGAGCCGCAAGCGAGCAGTTCTTC. Protein sequence: CASSTPGQGAASEQFF.

Many counts were recorded for this clonotype. The chain joins TRBV5-1 to TRBJ2-7, with 8 positions matching TRBD2. CDR3 length: 15 amino acids. With 4 bases clipped from V and 1 base from J, the junction kept 7 bases outside the gene matches. Germline values: CDR1 SGHRS, CDR2 YFSETQ. CDR3 nucleotides: TGCGCCAGCAGCCCAAGTAGCGGGGCTTCCTACGAGCAGTACTTC. It encodes CASSPSSGASYEQYF.

The sample holds a few counts of this clonotype. This chain joins TRBV27 and TRBJ2-1, with D unresolved. The CDR3 has 14 amino acids. Trimming shortened V by 10 bases and J by 0 bases, and 13 bases separated the two germline ends. Looked up from germline, CDR1 is MNHEY and CDR2 is SMNVEV (reference sequence). CDR3 protein: CAIKAFSSYNEQFF. The CDR3 bases are TGTGCCATCAAAGCGTTCAGCTCCTACAATGAGCAGTTCTTC.

The chain joins TRBV10-1 to TRBJ2-7; 7 bases map to TRBD1. The junction had 5 bases not matched to a gene; V was cut back by 3 bases and J by 6 bases. The length of the CDR3 is 13 residues. Per germline, CDR1 WNHNN and CDR2 SYGVQD (reference sequence). For the CDR3, the DNA is TGCGCCAGCAGTGAAAATTCAGGGGGCGAGCAGTACTTC. This translates into CASSENSGGEQYF.

This clonotype showed up many times. This chain connects TRBV27 to TRBJ2-1, with 15 nucleotides matching TRBD2. The CDR3 runs to 13 residues. Looked up from germline, CDR1 is MNHEY and CDR2 is SMNVEV (reference sequence). Losses at the gene ends were 5 bases for V and 13 bases for J; bases not matched to a gene: 3. CDR3 DNA: TGTGCCAGCAGTCCGGGACTAGCGGGAGGTCAGTTCTTC. It specifies CASSPGLAGGQFF.

The J gene is TRBJ2-1, the V gene TRBV12-3 or TRBV12-4; D ambiguous. This CDR3 spans 15 amino acids. The V gene lost 7 bases and the J gene lost 0 bases, with 13 bases spanning the gap. CDR3 coding DNA: TGTGCCAGCACCCGAGGCAGGTTCTCCTACAATGAGCAGTTCTTC. This translates into CASTRGRFSYNEQFF.

This clonotype was seen more than once but under ten times. V and J are TRBV6-5 and TRBJ1-2; D might be TRBD1 (5 bases). The V gene's germline CDR1 is MNHEY and CDR2 SVGAGI. The length of the CDR3 is 14 residues. V lost 2 bases, J lost 2 bases, and 9 bases lay in between. CDR3 in DNA: TGTGCCAGCAGTTACGGGACGTTAAACTATGGCTACACCTTC. Translating it yields CASSYGTLNYGYTF.

This sequence joins TRBV20-1 and TRBJ2-2; D perhaps matches TRBD2 (5 bases). Germline V gene lookup returns CDR1 DFQATT and CDR2 SNEGSKA (reference sequence). With 4 bases removed from V and 4 bases from J, the gap between germline ends came to 16 bases. CDR3 size: 15 residues. CDR3 sequence (DNA): TGCAGTGCTAAGAACCGGGATAGCCCCACCGGGGAGCTGTTTTTT. This encodes CSAKNRDSPTGELFF.

This chain uses TRBV18 with TRBJ2-3; TRBD1 is a possible D gene (6 bases). The germline V gene encodes CDR1 KGHSH and CDR2 LQKENI. The germline V and J ends were trimmed by 5 bases and 5 bases, with 14 bases remaining between them. This CDR3 is 14 amino acids long. Written as DNA, the CDR3 is TGTGCCAGCTCAGACAGACGGGGACAAGATACGCAGTATTTT. This sequence encodes CASSDRRGQDTQYF.

This clonotype showed up many times. The chain carries TRBV6-9 and TRBJ2-7, with a tentative D call TRBD1 (5 bases). The CDR3 covers 10 residues. CDR1 and CDR2 (germline): MNHGY, SVAAGI. The V and J ends lost 7 bases and 9 bases respectively, with 10 bases between them. The CDR3 reads CASTPRVQYF. The CDR3, as DNA: TGTGCCAGCACCCCCAGGGTGCAGTACTTC.